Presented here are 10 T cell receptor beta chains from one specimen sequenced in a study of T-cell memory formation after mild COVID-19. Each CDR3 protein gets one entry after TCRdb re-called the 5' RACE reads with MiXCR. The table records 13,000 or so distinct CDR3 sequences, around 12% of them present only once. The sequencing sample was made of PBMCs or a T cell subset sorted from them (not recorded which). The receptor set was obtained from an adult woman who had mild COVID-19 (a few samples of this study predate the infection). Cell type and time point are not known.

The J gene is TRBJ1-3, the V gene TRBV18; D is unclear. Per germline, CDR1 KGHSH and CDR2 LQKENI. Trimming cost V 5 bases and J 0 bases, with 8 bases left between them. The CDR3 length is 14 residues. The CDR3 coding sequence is TGTGCCAGCTCATCGGCCAACTCTGGAAACACCATATATTTT. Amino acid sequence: CASSSANSGNTIYF.

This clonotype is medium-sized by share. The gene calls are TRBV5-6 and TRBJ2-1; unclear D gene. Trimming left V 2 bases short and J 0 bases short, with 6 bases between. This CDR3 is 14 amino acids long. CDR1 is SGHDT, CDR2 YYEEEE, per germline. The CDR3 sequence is CASSFDGSYNEQFF. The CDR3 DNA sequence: TGTGCCAGCAGCTTCGACGGCTCCTACAATGAGCAGTTCTTC. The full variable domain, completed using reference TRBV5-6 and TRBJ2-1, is DAGVTQSPTHLIKTRGQQVTLRCSPKSGHDTVSWYQQALGQGPQFIFQYYEEEERQRGNFPDRFSGHQFPNYSSELNVNALLLGDSALYLCASSFDGSYNEQFFGPGTRLTVL.

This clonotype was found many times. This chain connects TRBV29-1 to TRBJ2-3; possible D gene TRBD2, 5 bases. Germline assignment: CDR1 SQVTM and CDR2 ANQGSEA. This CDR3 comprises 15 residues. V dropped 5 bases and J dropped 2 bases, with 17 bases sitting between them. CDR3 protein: CSVTKEGGFTDTQYF. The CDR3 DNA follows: TGCAGCGTTACGAAAGAGGGCGGTTTCACAGATACGCAGTATTTT.

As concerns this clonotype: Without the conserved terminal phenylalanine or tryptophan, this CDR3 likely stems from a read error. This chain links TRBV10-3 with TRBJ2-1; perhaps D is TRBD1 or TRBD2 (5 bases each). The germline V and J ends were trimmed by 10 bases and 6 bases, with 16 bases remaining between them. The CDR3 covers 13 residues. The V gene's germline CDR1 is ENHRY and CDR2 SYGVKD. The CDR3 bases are TGTGCCAACAGGTCCCCGGGGTTCAATGAGCAGTTCTAC. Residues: CANRSPGFNEQFY.

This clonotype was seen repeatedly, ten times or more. The chain's CDR3 is CAWSELGEQYF. The CDR3 DNA follows: TGTGCCTGGAGTGAGTTAGGCGAGCAGTACTTC. The chain is built from TRBV30 and TRBJ2-7; D not certain. The CDR3 consists of 11 residues. Germline loops: CDR1 GTSNPN, CDR2 SVGIG (reference sequence). Trimming pared 1 base from V and 6 bases from J, leaving 7 bases between.

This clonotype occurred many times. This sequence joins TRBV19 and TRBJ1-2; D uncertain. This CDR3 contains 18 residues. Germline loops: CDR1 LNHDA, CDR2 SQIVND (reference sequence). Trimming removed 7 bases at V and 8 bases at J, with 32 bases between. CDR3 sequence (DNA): TGTGCCAGTATCTCTATCCCACTGGGAAGGCCTCCTTTGGGGGGCTACACCTTC. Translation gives CASISIPLGRPPLGGYTF.

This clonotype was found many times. The CDR3 here is CASSPLAGYTQYF. The DNA of the CDR3 is TGTGCCAGCAGCCCACTAGCGGGATACACGCAGTATTTT. V and J are TRBV12-3 or TRBV12-4 and TRBJ2-3, with 10 nucleotides matching TRBD2. V lost 6 bases to trimming and J lost 9 bases; unmatched junction nucleotides: 6. The CDR3 length is 13 residues.

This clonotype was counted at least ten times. CDR3 sequence (DNA): TGCGCCAGCAGCGATCATTGGACGGCGAACACTGAAGCTTTCTTT. It specifies CASSDHWTANTEAFF. The rearrangement uses TRBV4-1 and TRBJ1-1; D is unclear. Trimming took off 5 bases at V and 1 base at J, with 14 bases between the two ends. This CDR3 contains 15 residues. The germline CDR1 and CDR2 sequences are MGHRA and YSYEKL.

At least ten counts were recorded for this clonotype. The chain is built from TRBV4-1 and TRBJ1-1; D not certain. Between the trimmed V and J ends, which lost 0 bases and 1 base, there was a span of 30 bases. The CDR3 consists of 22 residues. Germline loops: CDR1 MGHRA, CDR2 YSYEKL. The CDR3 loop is CASSQDRAGGFARSAANTEAFF. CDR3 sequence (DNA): TGCGCCAGCAGCCAAGATCGCGCGGGCGGCTTTGCGCGGTCGGCTGCGAACACTGAAGCTTTCTTT.

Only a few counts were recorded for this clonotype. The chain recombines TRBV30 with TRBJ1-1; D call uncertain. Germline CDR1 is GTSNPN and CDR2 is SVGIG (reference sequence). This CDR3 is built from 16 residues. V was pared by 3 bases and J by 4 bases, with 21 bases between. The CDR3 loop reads CAWRGGLTLIFTEAFF. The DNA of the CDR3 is TGTGCCTGGAGGGGAGGGCTGACCCTTATATTCACTGAAGCTTTCTTT.